The entry below describes one T cell receptor (beta chain). Antigen: not known. PCR amplification relied on 60 Vbeta primers (plus 13 Jbeta primers). The protocol was immunoSEQ multiplex PCR, while the TCRdb copy is restricted to in-frame clones and leaves out a portion. The data hold about 72,000 clones, with almost 85% observed a single time. The data derive from a study of cytomegalovirus exposure and HLA in healthy donors. Findings and caveats of the study: Later analysis identified 16,000 or so TCR beta sequences associated with HLA alleles, using a false discovery rate threshold of 0.05.

This CDR3 is built from 15 residues. Germline V gene lookup returns CDR1 LNHDA and CDR2 SQIVND (reference sequence). With 7 bases clipped from V and 4 bases from J, the junction kept 12 bases outside the gene matches. This clonotype originated in a man younger than 35 in good health and CMV-seronegative. Sequencing was performed on PBMCs. This chain joins TRBV19 and TRBJ1-1, with 7 bases that match TRBD1. CDR3 sequence reads: CASTPKGGAGTEAFF. The CDR3 DNA reads TGTGCCAGTACCCCTAAAGGGGGCGCGGGCACTGAAGCTTTCTTT.